Described below is a single TCR beta chain sequence and its context. The antigen remains undetermined. These data come from a study of Tregs in tolerant kidney transplant recipients. Regarding the study as a whole: Few patients were studied, so findings need validation in larger groups.

V dropped 8 bases and J dropped 5 bases, with 12 bases sitting between them. Germline assignment: CDR1 MDHEN and CDR2 SYDVKM. This CDR3 contains 12 residues. Unstimulated Tregs (CD4+CD25+CD127-) and CD4+CD25- non-Tregs were sorted from PBMCs. The protocol was immunoSEQ multiplex PCR, while the TCRdb copy is restricted to in-frame clones and leaves out a portion. This table holds around 70,000 clones, approximately 92% found once. The V gene is TRBV28, the J gene TRBJ1-2; possible D gene TRBD1, 5 bases. The input for sequencing was CD8+ T cells from blood, taken before the transplant. The receptor was isolated from a human donor who received a combined kidney and bone marrow transplant. The CDR3 DNA sequence: TGTGCCAGCCGATCCGGGGGGTATGGCTACACCTTC. Protein sequence: CASRSGGYGYTF.